One sample yielded the 2 T cell receptor beta chains listed below, sequenced in a study of cytomegalovirus exposure and HLA in healthy donors (dated by TCRdb to about 2017). The library relied on the immunoSEQ multiplex PCR assay. For the multiplex PCR, a mixture combining 60 forward primers for TCR Vbeta segments and 13 reverse primers for TCR Jbeta segments was used. This is the immuneACCESS table as TCRdb keeps it, with only in-frame sequences that have V and J called. A part of the clones is gone; compared with another copy, unresolved V genes explain less than half, and the rest is unexplained. This sample comprises about 130,000 clones, around four fifths of them detected only once. Of the sample, 2% to 2.5% is held by the ten largest clones. The material sequenced was PBMCs. Receptors originate from a woman between 35 and 50 years old in good health and CMV-seropositive.

The chain links TRBV9 to TRBJ1-2, with D uncertain. The CDR3 contains 15 residues. Germline assignment: CDR1 SGDLS and CDR2 YYNGEE. The V end lost 4 bases, the J end lost 6 bases, and 19 bases lay between the germline ends. CDR3 nucleotides: TGTGCCAGCAGCTCGCCGAGGAGGGAGCGGAATGGCTACACCTTC. Protein: CASSSPRRERNGYTF.

This clone was found a few times. Its ends do not fully match the called genes, so a read error is possible. The chain joins TRBV2 to TRBJ1-5, with D unresolved. Per the germline V gene, CDR1 is SNHLY and CDR2 is FYNNEI. CDR3 length: 12 amino acids. The CDR3 is CASTTSNRPQHF. The DNA of the CDR3 is TGTGCCAGCACTACCTCCAATCGGCCCCAGCATTTT.